The rows below give T cell receptor beta chains drawn from one sample of a study of blood T cells in healthy people across ages. TCRdb passed the 5' RACE reads through MiXCR, listing each CDR3 protein once. The sample includes approximately 490,000 distinct CDR3 sequences, nearly 25% of them seen just once. Another study also made use of these data, one on T cells of mothers and their children.

Sequencing input: blood. All receptors derive from a boy aged 10-17 years in good health. The CDR3 runs from the conserved cysteine through the conserved F or W. Clone sizes are given selectively: once, few, many, or a class where the clone is expanded.

>-|TRBV7-8
CASSLAGTGGYGYTF
>-|TRBV7-2
CASSLAAQGARNEQFF
>few|TRBV2
CASKAGSYEQYF
>-|TRBV4-3
CASSQLAGAGAVYEQYF
>-|TRBV7-9
CASSLDLLSGTGTDTQYF
>many|TRBV18
CASSFDRNTEAFF
>-|TRBV28
CATPGQGGYGYTF
>few|TRBV4-3
CASSQLRDFPSGGDTQYF
>-|TRBV6-5
CASSYRGRANTEAFF
>-|TRBV28
CASSFRNNQPQHF
>-|TRBV28
CANSRTSGSRDEQYF
>once|TRBV15
CATSQGPNYGYTF
>few|TRBV20-1
CSAPQVQGNTEAFF
>few|TRBV19
CASSKGGRKYAGLYYNEQFF
>-|TRBV30
CAWSLQLGYTF
>many|TRBV29-1
CSVDAGETQYF
>-|TRBV7-9
CVSNLTGLYNEQFF
>-|TRBV7-2
CASSFFQETDTQYF
>-|TRBV12-3/TRBV12-4
CASSLGGASTDTEYF
>-|TRBV29-1
CSVGRADTGELFF
>few|TRBV30
CAGNPGTGNSPLHF
>few|TRBV7-2
CASSRLGGNQPQHF
>-|TRBV15
CATSTRLVETQYF
>-|TRBV4-3
CASRGTSGAYNEQFF
>few|TRBV6-1
CASKDNRVFRIGGQETQYF
>few|TRBV2
CASSGPVTTNRETQYF
>-|TRBV5-5
CASSLTAEEDTQYF
>-|TRBV29-1
CSVCLQGAYEQYF
>-|TRBV9
CASSVRGGADTQYF
>-|TRBV7-2
CASSARDTSRYGYTF
>-|TRBV5-1
CASSPNSGSDTQYF
>few|TRBV7-9
CASSLGEVGTDTQYF
>-|TRBV10-3
CATGGAGGANVLTF
>-|TRBV7-9
CASSEISGELFF
>-|TRBV2
CASSEGWKAFF
>-|TRBV7-9
CANFPLANNEQFF
>few|TRBV25-1
CASSEYPGEGNQPQHF
>-|TRBV5-1
CASSLGGGGTDTHYF
>-|TRBV7-9
CASGTLSYEQYF
>few|TRBV7-2
CASSPKWGDSYNSPLHF
>few|TRBV12-3/TRBV12-4
CASSFPGRGLAGVLEYEQYF
>few|TRBV18
CASSPSPLAPSTDTQYF
>few|TRBV10-3
CAISASVTAQYF
>few|TRBV20-1
CSAPVGPVEQYF
>-|TRBV6-5
CASSYSDRANEQFF
>few|TRBV29-1
CSVEGEGVGNEQFF
>many|TRBV12-3/TRBV12-4
CASKSWGSSYNSPLHF
>few|TRBV11-2
CASSLDHPGQGVYEQYF
>-|TRBV29-1
CSDGQGSGHEQFF
>-|TRBV27
CASSLSPGSSSPLHF
>-|TRBV9
CASSVGTSTQETQYF
>few|TRBV9
CASSEGQGIGGSYNSPLHF
>-|TRBV4-3
CASSQESGQTLANYGYTF
>-|TRBV9
CASSVATGTHEQYF
>-|TRBV20-1
CSARGGPLAKNIQYF
>-|TRBV15
CAARASGGIYNEQFF
>-|TRBV2
CASSKLAGGETQYF
>-|TRBV29-1
CSVDLRQGRSTDTQYF
>-|TRBV20-1
CSARDQRGNYEQYF